The source of this T cell receptor (beta chain) is a study of T cell responses to AZD1222 COVID-19 vaccine. Here immunoSEQ multiplex PCR was the method, and the copy in TCRdb shows in-frame clones only, minus some. The sample lists more than 150,000 clones, roughly 91% occurring once. After removal of 4 bases from V and 7 bases from J, the junction contained 6 bases not matched to a gene. The CDR3 totals 14 residues. Germline values: CDR1 SGHTA, CDR2 FQGNSA. About this clone itself: Antigen specificity is unknown.

Second doses at about 4 or about 12 weeks were pooled. Study-level findings and limits: Clonal diversity may have been underestimated, and the donors were mostly white British, with more females than males. Scientists sampled the repertoires only once the peak T cell response had passed. Just a handful of people given AZD1222 tested seropositive at baseline.

This material consisted of peripheral blood, taken 28 days after the second AZD1222 dose. This rearrangement joins TRBV7-2 to TRBJ1-5, with 8 bases fitting TRBD1. The receptor was derived from an adult who received the AZD1222 COVID-19 vaccine. The CDR3 sequence is CASSSGQGVQPQHF. The DNA of the CDR3 is TGTGCCAGCAGCTCAGGACAGGGAGTGCAGCCCCAGCATTTT.